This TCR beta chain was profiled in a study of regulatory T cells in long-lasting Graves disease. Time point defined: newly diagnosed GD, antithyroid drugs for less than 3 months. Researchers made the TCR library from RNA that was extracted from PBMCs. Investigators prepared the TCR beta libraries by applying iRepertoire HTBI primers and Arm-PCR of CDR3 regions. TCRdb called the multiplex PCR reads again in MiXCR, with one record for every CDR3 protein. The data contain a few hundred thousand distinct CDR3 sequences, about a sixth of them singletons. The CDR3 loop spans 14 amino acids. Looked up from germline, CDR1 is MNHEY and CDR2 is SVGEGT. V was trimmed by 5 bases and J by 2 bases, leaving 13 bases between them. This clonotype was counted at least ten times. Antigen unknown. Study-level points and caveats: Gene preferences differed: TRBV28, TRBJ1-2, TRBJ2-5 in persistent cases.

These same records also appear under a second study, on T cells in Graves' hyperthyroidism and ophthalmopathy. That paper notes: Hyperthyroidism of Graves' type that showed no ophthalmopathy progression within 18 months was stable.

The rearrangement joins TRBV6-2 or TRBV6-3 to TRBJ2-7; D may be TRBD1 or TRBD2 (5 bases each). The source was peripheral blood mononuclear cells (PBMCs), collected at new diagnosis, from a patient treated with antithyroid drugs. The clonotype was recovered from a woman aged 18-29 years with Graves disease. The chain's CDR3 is CASSPPGPPYEQYF. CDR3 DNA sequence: TGTGCCAGCAGTCCCCCGGGACCTCCCTACGAGCAGTACTTC.